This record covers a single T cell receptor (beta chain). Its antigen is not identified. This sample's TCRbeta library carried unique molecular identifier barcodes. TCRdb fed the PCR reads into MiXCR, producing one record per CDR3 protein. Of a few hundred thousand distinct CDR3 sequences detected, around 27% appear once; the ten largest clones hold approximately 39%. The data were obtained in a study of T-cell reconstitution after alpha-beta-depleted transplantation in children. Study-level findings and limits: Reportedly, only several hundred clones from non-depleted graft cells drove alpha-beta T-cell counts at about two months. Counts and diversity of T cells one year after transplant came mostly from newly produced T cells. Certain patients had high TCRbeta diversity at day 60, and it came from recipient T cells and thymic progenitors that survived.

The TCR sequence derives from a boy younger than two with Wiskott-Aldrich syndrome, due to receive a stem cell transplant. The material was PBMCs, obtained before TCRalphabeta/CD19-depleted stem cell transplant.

CDR3 in DNA: TGCAGCGTTGAAGGAACAGGGGGGAGCACAGATACGCAGTATTTT. Protein: CSVEGTGGSTDTQYF. The chain employs TRBV29-1 and TRBJ2-3, with 8 bases matching TRBD1. This CDR3 comprises 15 residues. V shed 1 base and J 0 bases; nucleotides not matched to a gene: 3. CDR1 is SQVTM, CDR2 ANQGSEA, per germline.